This TCR beta chain derives from a study of T cell changes during pregnancy in multiple sclerosis. The ends were cut back, 5 bases at V and 4 bases at J, with 17 bases in the middle. Germline CDR1 and CDR2: SGHVS and FNYEAQ. The length of the CDR3 is 15 residues. TCRdb's copy holds only in-frame clones and misses some; the assay was immunoSEQ multiplex PCR. The table includes about 110,000 clones, approximately 90% detected once. This sequence originates from a female donor with multiple sclerosis, enrolled in a pregnancy study. The sample consisted of peripheral blood, taken after pregnancy. The chain has TRBV7-6 and TRBJ1-2, with D possibly TRBD1 on 5 matching bases. The CDR3 sequence is CASSPTAQSSYGYTF. The CDR3 region has the DNA TGTGCCAGCAGCCCGACAGCTCAGAGTTCCTATGGCTACACCTTC.